The text below deals with one TCR beta chain. The antigen is undetermined. The entry originates in a study of T cell responses to AZD1222 COVID-19 vaccine. Findings of the study overall: Sampled repertoires all dated from after the peak T cell response. With dominance at 160-218 and 743-854, vaccine-associated CD4 TCRs spanned spike. At study baseline, merely a handful of AZD1222 recipients were seropositive.

Sequencing was performed with immunoSEQ multiplex PCR; in TCRdb, only in-frame clones are kept and a portion is missing. The sample carries tens of thousands of clones, approximately 86% recorded once. Sequences were derived from peripheral blood, sampled on day 0 of AZD1222 vaccination. This receptor was identified in an adult in good health.

The CDR3 region is CASSQEVSGAGAGEQYF. The DNA for the CDR3 is TGTGCCAGCAGCCAAGAGGTTTCGGGAGCAGGGGCCGGCGAGCAGTACTTC. The chain links TRBV4-2 to TRBJ2-7; D is possibly TRBD1 or TRBD2 (6 bases each). This CDR3 is built from 17 residues. In germline, CDR1 is LGHNA, CDR2 YNFKEQ. Trimming took 0 bases from V and 6 from J, leaving 21 bases between them.